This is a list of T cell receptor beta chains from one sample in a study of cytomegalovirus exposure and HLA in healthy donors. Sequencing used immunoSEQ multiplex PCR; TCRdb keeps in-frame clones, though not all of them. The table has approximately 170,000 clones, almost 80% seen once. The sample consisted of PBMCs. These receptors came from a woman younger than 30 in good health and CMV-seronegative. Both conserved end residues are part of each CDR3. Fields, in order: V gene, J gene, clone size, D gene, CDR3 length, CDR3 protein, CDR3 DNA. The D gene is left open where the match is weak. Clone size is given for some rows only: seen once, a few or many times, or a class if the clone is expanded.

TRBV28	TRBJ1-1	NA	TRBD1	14	CASTQQGANTEAFF	TGTGCCAGCACCCAACAGGGGGCGAACACTGAAGCTTTCTTT
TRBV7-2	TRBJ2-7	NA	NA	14	CASSLGTNSYEQYF	TGTGCCAGCAGCTTAGGGACTAACTCCTACGAGCAGTACTTC
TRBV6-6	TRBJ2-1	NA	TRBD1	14	CASSDSGTANEQFF	TGTGCCAGCAGTGATTCCGGGACAGCCAATGAGCAGTTCTTC
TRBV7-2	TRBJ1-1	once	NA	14	CASSFGEGNTEAFF	TGTGCCAGCAGCTTTGGGGAGGGAAACACTGAAGCTTTCTTT
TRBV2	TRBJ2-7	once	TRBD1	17	CASSAQTPGQGAAKQYF	TGTGCCAGCTCGGCCCAAACACCGGGACAGGGGGCGGCCAAGCAGTACTTC
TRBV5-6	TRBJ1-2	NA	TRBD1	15	CASSYWTGGHYGYTF	TGTGCCAGCAGCTATTGGACAGGGGGCCACTATGGCTACACCTTC
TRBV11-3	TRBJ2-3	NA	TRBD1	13	CASSPRDSSTQYF	TGTGCCAGCAGCCCCCGGGACAGCAGTACGCAGTATTTT
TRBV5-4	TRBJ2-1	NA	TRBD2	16	CASSPLTSGKDNEQFF	TGTGCCAGCAGCCCCTTGACTAGCGGGAAGGACAATGAGCAGTTCTTC
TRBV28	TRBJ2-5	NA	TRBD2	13	CATKRGGAETQYF	TGTGCCACCAAGCGGGGGGGCGCGGAGACCCAGTACTTC
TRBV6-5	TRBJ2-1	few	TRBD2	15	CASSYTTGGRNEQFF	TGTGCCAGCAGTTACACAACGGGAGGGAGAAATGAGCAGTTCTTC
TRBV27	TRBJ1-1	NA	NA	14	CASSLSPPGTEAFF	TGTGCCAGCAGTTTATCCCCCCCGGGCACTGAAGCTTTCTTT
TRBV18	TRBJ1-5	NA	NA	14	CASSPQEGNQPQHF	TGTGCCAGCTCACCGCAGGAGGGCAATCAGCCCCAGCATTTT
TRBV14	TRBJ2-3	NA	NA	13	CASRAGGLYTQYF	TGTGCCAGCAGGGCTGGCGGCCTTTATACGCAGTATTTT
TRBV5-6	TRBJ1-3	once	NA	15	CASSLVVGVGNTIYF	TGTGCCAGCAGCTTGGTAGTAGGGGTCGGAAACACCATATATTTT
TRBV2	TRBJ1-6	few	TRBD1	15	CASSRDRGFNSPLHF	TGTGCCAGCAGTCGGGACAGGGGTTTTAATTCACCCCTCCACTTT
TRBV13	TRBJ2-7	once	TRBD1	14	CASSPGTGSYEQYF	TGTGCCAGCAGCCCCGGGACAGGGTCCTACGAGCAGTACTTC
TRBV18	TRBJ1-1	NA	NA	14	CASSPPSQEGEAFF	TGTGCCAGCTCACCCCCGTCACAGGAAGGTGAAGCTTTCTTT
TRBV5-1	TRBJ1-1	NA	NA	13	CASSLEQGTEAFF	TGCGCCAGCAGCTTGGAGCAGGGCACTGAAGCTTTCTTT
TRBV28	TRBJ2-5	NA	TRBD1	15	CASSPGQGLQETQYF	TGTGCCAGCAGTCCGGGACAGGGACTTCAAGAGACCCAGTACTTC
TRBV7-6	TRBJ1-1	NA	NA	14	CASSEGVGNTEAFF	TGTGCCAGCAGCGAGGGGGTGGGGAACACTGAAGCTTTCTTT
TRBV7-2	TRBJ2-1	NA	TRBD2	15	CASSSSGSYYNEQFF	TGTGCCAGCAGCAGCAGCGGGAGCTATTACAATGAGCAGTTCTTC
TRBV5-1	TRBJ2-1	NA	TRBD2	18	CASSLEREGRPRTNEQFF	TGCGCCAGCAGCTTGGAGCGGGAGGGCAGACCTCGGACAAATGAGCAGTTCTTC
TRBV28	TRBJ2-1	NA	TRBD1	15	CASSLGTGSYNEQFF	TGTGCCAGCAGTTTAGGGACAGGATCCTACAATGAGCAGTTCTTC